The 26 T cell receptor beta chains below come from one sample, sequenced in a study of tumor and adjacent non-tumor tissue in lung cancer. Three rounds of nested PCR, following a modified ARM-PCR protocol, produced the TCRbeta library. TCRdb recomputed calls from the multiplex PCR reads with MiXCR, one row per CDR3 protein. The sample contains approximately 120,000 distinct CDR3 sequences, 50% to 70% of which appear only once. This sample's RNA came from whole unsorted tissue. The normal lung tissue was taken more than 3 cm from the tumor edge. Sequenced sample: distant non-tumor lung tissue. These receptors all stem from a man in his sixties with non-small cell lung cancer.

Comments on this clonotype: The junction and the germline gene differ at one end; a read error may be behind it. This rearrangement joins TRBV7-8 to TRBJ2-5, with 7 nucleotides matching TRBD2. This CDR3 has 15 amino acids. The germline gives CDR1 SGHVS, CDR2 FQNEAQ. CDR3 nucleotide sequence: TGTGTCAGCAGTCCCACGGGAGGAGTCCAAGAGACCCAGTACTTC. As protein: CVSSPTGGVQETQYF.

With respect to this clonotype: This is likely a read error, given that the CDR3 carries no conserved phenylalanine or tryptophan at its end. The genes are TRBV25-1 and TRBJ1-3, with D hard to call. The V end lost 4 bases, the J end lost 1 base, and 5 bases lay between the germline ends. Germline V gene sequence: CDR1 MGHDK, CDR2 SYGVNS. The CDR3 runs to 13 residues. The CDR3 nucleotides are TGTGCCAGCAGTGTTTTGTCTGGAAACACCATATATCTT. Translating gives CASSVLSGNTIYL.

Regarding this clonotype: No conserved phenylalanine or tryptophan is present at the end of the CDR3, so a read error is the likely explanation. The DNA is left out, because the CDR3 cannot be placed on it with certainty; the CDR3 is given as TCRdb lists it. The chain has TRBV6-2 or TRBV6-3 and TRBJ2-5; the D call of TRBD1 is as the table states it, not checked on the DNA. Germline V gene lookup returns CDR1 MNHEY and CDR2 SVGEGT. The CDR3 spans 13 residues, counting both ends. The CDR3 sequence: CASTHPGKETKYS.

This clonotype has just a few counts. V gene TRBV5-1 combines with J gene TRBJ2-2, with D uncertain. Trimming left V 1 base short and J 2 bases short, with 6 bases between. Germline assignment: CDR1 SGHRS and CDR2 YFSETQ. The CDR3 length is 14 residues. DNA for the CDR3: TGCGCCAGCAGCTTGTTGGGTAACACCGGGGAGCTGTTTTTT. Its protein product is CASSLLGNTGELFF.

Of note for this clonotype: The junction shows a germline mismatch at one end, possibly a read error. This sequence joins TRBV4-1 and TRBJ1-4; perhaps TRBD1 as D (6 bases). The germline CDR1 and CDR2 sequences are MGHRA and YSYEKL. This CDR3 region has 16 residues. CDR3: CASSQDFRQGFERLFF. In nucleotides, the CDR3 is TGCGCCAGCAGCCAAGATTTCAGGCAGGGGTTTGAAAGACTGTTTTTT.

In the case of this clonotype: One end of the junction is discordant with germline, which a read error may explain. The chain recombines TRBV6-1 with TRBJ1-3; D is ambiguous. The CDR3 is 14 residues long. CDR1 is MNHNS and CDR2 is SASEGT in the germline V gene. Here the CDR3 DNA reads TGTGCCAGCTGTGAATCCCGGACTGGAGACACCATATATTTT. Translating it yields CASCESRTGDTIYF.

A word on this clonotype: One end of the junction fails to match germline, which may point to a read error. CDR3 protein: CASRGSGGRDEQFF. In DNA, the CDR3 is TGCGCCAGCAGAGGTTCAGGGGGAAGGGATGAGCAATTCTTC. This chain links TRBV10-2 with TRBJ2-1; 7 bases agree with TRBD1. The CDR3 length is 14 residues. CDR1 is WSHSY, CDR2 SAAADI, per germline.

In this sample, this clonotype turned up many times. V gene TRBV6-2 or TRBV6-3 combines with J gene TRBJ2-3; no clear D. The CDR3 runs 11 residues. V gave up 8 bases and J gave up 8 bases, with 11 bases separating them. Germline V gene sequence: CDR1 MNHEY, CDR2 SVGEGT. CDR3 sequence: CASRVMGTQYF. In DNA, the CDR3 is TGTGCCAGCCGCGTCATGGGTACGCAGTATTTT.

This clonotype showed up just a few times. A junction end diverges from the germline sequence, so it may reflect a read error. This chain links TRBV20-1 with TRBJ1-2, with 12 bases identical to TRBD1. The germline V gene encodes CDR1 DFQATT and CDR2 SNEGSKA (reference sequence). The CDR3 has 15 residues. CDR3 sequence reads: CSAGERDRGPYGYTF. CDR3 nucleotide sequence: TGCAGTGCTGGAGAGAGGGACAGGGGGCCCTATGGCTACACCTTC.

This chain links TRBV6-5 with TRBJ1-2, with TRBD1 as a possible D gene (5 bases). Germline assignment: CDR1 MNHEY and CDR2 SVGAGI. The germline V and J ends were trimmed by 0 bases and 6 bases, with 11 bases remaining between them. This CDR3 is 14 amino acids long. CDR3 residues: CASSYSSGGDGYTF. The CDR3 DNA follows: TGTGCCAGCAGTTACTCATCGGGGGGGGATGGCTACACCTTC.

The rearrangement joins TRBV5-4 to TRBJ1-2; D possibly corresponds to TRBD1 (5 bases). Germline values: CDR1 SGHNT, CDR2 YYREEE (reference sequence). Trimming stripped 4 bases from V and 5 bases from J, with 12 bases between. This CDR3 has 13 residues. CDR3 DNA sequence: TGTGCCAGCAGCGGATACAGGCTTTATGGCTACACCTTC. Its protein is CASSGYRLYGYTF.

By frequency in the sample, this clonotype is medium-sized (0.01 to 0.1%). The chain has TRBV11-2 and TRBJ2-4; 7 nucleotides align to TRBD1. V was pared by 1 base and J by 5 bases, with 2 bases of the junction left unmatched. The CDR3 extends over 14 amino acids. Germline-derived CDR1 and CDR2 are SGHAT and FQNNGV. Here the CDR3 reads CASSLVGTENIQYF. The CDR3 bases are TGTGCCAGCAGCTTAGTGGGGACAGAAAACATTCAGTACTTC.

The rearrangement links TRBV15 to TRBJ2-1, with TRBD2 matching over 8 bases. This CDR3 is 15 amino acids long. V was clipped by 4 bases and J by 1 base; unmatched bases: 3. Germline V gene lookup returns CDR1 LNHNV and CDR2 YYDKDF (reference sequence). The CDR3 sequence: CATSNGGASYNEQFF. The CDR3 DNA follows: TGTGCCACCAGCAACGGGGGGGCATCCTACAATGAGCAGTTCTTC.

Turning to this clonotype: No conserved phenylalanine or tryptophan is present at the end of the CDR3, so a read error is the likely explanation. The chain links TRBV29-1 to TRBJ1-1, with D unclear. V dropped 2 bases and J dropped 3 bases, with 13 bases sitting between them. The CDR3 has 14 residues. Germline CDR1 is SQVTM and CDR2 is ANQGSEA. CDR3 bases: TGCAGCGTTGAATTGGTGGTTATGGACACTGAAGCTTTCCTT. Protein product: CSVELVVMDTEAFL.

V gene TRBV6-6 combines with J gene TRBJ2-7, with 8 bases aligning to TRBD1. The CDR3 is 14 amino acids. Losses at the gene ends were 7 bases for V and 8 bases for J; bases not matched to a gene: 13. The germline V gene has CDR1 MNHNY and CDR2 SVGAGI (reference sequence). CDR3: CASTARTGSYKQYF. The CDR3 DNA reads as TGTGCCAGCACCGCCCGGACAGGGTCATATAAGCAGTACTTC.

In its sample, this clonotype was seen many times. This rearrangement joins TRBV20-1 to TRBJ2-1; D ambiguous. Germline V gives CDR1 DFQATT, CDR2 SNEGSKA (reference sequence). This CDR3 has 11 amino acids. V was pared by 7 bases and J by 0 bases, with 4 bases between. CDR3 loop: CSGSSYNEQFF. The CDR3 bases are TGCAGTGGGAGCTCCTACAATGAGCAGTTCTTC.

This clonotype was observed a handful of times. Compared with germline, one end of the junction differs, possibly owing to a read error. J is TRBJ2-1 and V is TRBV11-2; no reliable D call. The CDR3 has 14 amino acids. Germline V gives CDR1 SGHAT, CDR2 FQNNGV. The CDR3 DNA reads TGTGCCAGCAGCATAGATCATAGGGCCTTTGAGCAATTCTTC. This encodes CASSIDHRAFEQFF.

Comments on this clonotype: The germline gene is not matched at one end of the junction; a read error may be the cause. The chain uses TRBV11-3 and TRBJ1-5; a weak D match, TRBD1 (6 bases). The V gene's germline CDR1 is SGHNT and CDR2 YENEEA. The CDR3 is 17 residues long. Here the CDR3 reads CASSINPGRGGNQPKHF. The CDR3 DNA reads as TGTGCCAGCAGCATAAATCCGGGCCGGGGGGGCAATCAGCCCAAGCATTTT.

About this clonotype: A read error may explain this, as a much larger clone is one base away. V gene TRBV14 combines with J gene TRBJ1-2; D uncertain. CDR3 length equals 13 residues. Germline lookup yields CDR1 SGHDN and CDR2 FVKESK. CDR3 in amino acids: CASSQEGHYGYIF. The CDR3, as DNA: TGTGCCAGCAGCCAAGAAGGGCACTATGGCTACATCTTC. Full variable domain (outside the CDR3, taken from reference TRBV14 and TRBJ1-2): EAGVTQFPSHSVIEKGQTVTLRCDPISGHDNLYWYRRVMGKEIKFLLHFVKESKQDESGMPNNRFLAERTGGTYSTLKVQPAELEDSGVYFCASSQEGHYGYIFGSGTRLTVV.

There are many counts of this clonotype. V is TRBV12-3 or TRBV12-4 and J is TRBJ2-1; 12 nucleotides line up with TRBD2. After removal of 7 bases from V and 3 bases from J, the junction contained 10 bases not matched to a gene. This CDR3 is 17 amino acids long. The CDR3 region has the DNA TGTGCCAGCACCCCCGCCCCGACTAGCGGGGGCTACAATGAGCAGTTCTTC. Its protein is CASTPAPTSGGYNEQFF.

A remark on this clonotype: Relative to the germline gene, one junction end is altered; a read error may explain this. V and J are TRBV10-3 and TRBJ1-1; D may be TRBD1 (5 bases). The CDR3 length is 12 residues. The germline V gene encodes CDR1 ENHRY and CDR2 SYGVKD. The CDR3 bases are TGCGCCACACAGGAGATGAACACTGTAGCTTTCTTT. Its protein product is CATQEMNTVAFF.

A word on this clonotype: At one end, the junction sequence differs from germline, possibly due to a read error. The genes are TRBV6-1 and TRBJ2-7; D is unresolved. The CDR3 contains 19 residues. Germline lookup yields CDR1 MNHNS and CDR2 SASEGT. This CDR3 reads CASSESLFPGLRGMYEQYF. Written as DNA, the CDR3 is TGTGCCAGCAGTGAATCGCTCTTTCCCGGCCTTCGAGGAATGTACGAGCAATACTTC.

This clonotype was recorded at least ten times. This chain links TRBV29-1 with TRBJ2-7, with D perhaps matching TRBD1 (6 bases). This CDR3 spans 12 amino acids. Trimming removed 6 bases from V and 7 bases from J, with 16 bases in between. Germline loops: CDR1 SQVTM, CDR2 ANQGSEA. Here the CDR3 reads CSVQGRQREQYF. CDR3 nucleotides: TGCAGCGTGCAGGGGCGTCAGCGGGAGCAGTACTTC.

For this clonotype: One junction end does not reproduce the germline sequence, and a read error may be involved. V usage is TRBV5-6 and J usage is TRBJ1-1; D is unclear. The length of the CDR3 is 15 residues. The germline V gene has CDR1 SGHDT and CDR2 YYEEEE. This CDR3 is CANSSRGGLSTEAFF. The DNA for the CDR3 is TGTGCCAACAGCTCCCGAGGAGGGTTGAGCACTGAAGCTTTCTTT. The variable domain in full, completed from reference TRBV5-6 and TRBJ1-1, reads DAGVTQSPTHLIKTRGQQVTLRCSPKSGHDTVSWYQQALGQGPQFIFQYYEEEERQRGNFPDRFSGHQFPNYSSELNVNALLLGDSALYLCANSSRGGLSTEAFFGQGTRLTVV.

The chain joins TRBV29-1 to TRBJ1-2, with 8 bases identical to TRBD1. V trimming: 4 bases; J trimming: 6 bases; junction bases outside the gene matches: 1. Germline assignment: CDR1 SQVTM and CDR2 ANQGSEA. This CDR3 has 11 amino acids. The DNA for the CDR3 is TGCAGCGTTGCGACAGGGGATGGCTACACCTTC. It specifies CSVATGDGYTF. Full variable domain (outside the CDR3, taken from reference TRBV29-1 and TRBJ1-2): SAVISQKPSRDICQRGTSLTIQCQVDSQVTMMFWYRQQPGQSLTLIATANQGSEATYESGFVIDKFPISRPNLTFSTLTVSNMSPEDSSIYLCSVATGDGYTFGSGTRLTVV.

This clonotype has only one observation. The rearrangement uses TRBV4-1 and TRBJ2-1; D perhaps matches TRBD1 (7 bases). Germline assignment: CDR1 MGHRA and CDR2 YSYEKL. CDR3 size: 16 residues. The ends were cut back, 1 base at V and 8 bases at J, with 18 bases in the middle. CDR3: CASSQGSSRGAYEQFF. DNA of the CDR3: TGCGCCAGCAGCCAAGGTAGTAGCAGGGGGGCTTATGAGCAGTTCTTC.